One and the same sample provided the 8 T cell receptor beta chains below, sequenced in a study of shared clonotypes between healthy human individuals. Assay: immunoSEQ multiplex PCR; the TCRdb copy retains only in-frame clones and omits some. Here the sample spans approximately 1.1 million clones, about 84% being singletons. The specimen was memory CD4+ T cells from PBMCs. The subset denotes: CD45RA-negative fraction. The receptors shown here come from a man between 18 and 29 years old in good health. Some clones in this sample may be carry-over from other donors' samples.

The chain recombines TRBV5-6 with TRBJ2-7; no clear D gene. CDR1 is SGHDT, CDR2 YYEEEE, per germline. The CDR3 runs to 12 residues. V dropped 0 bases and J dropped 7 bases, with 8 bases sitting between them. The CDR3 DNA sequence: TGTGCCAGCAGCTTGGCCGAAGTGGAGCAGTACTTC. Encoded protein: CASSLAEVEQYF. Full variable domain (outside the CDR3, taken from reference TRBV5-6 and TRBJ2-7): DAGVTQSPTHLIKTRGQQVTLRCSPKSGHDTVSWYQQALGQGPQFIFQYYEEEERQRGNFPDRFSGHQFPNYSSELNVNALLLGDSALYLCASSLAEVEQYFGPGTRLTVT.

This chain connects TRBV7-2 to TRBJ1-5, with D unresolved. This CDR3 is built from 14 residues. Germline loops: CDR1 SGHTA, CDR2 FQGNSA. V was clipped by 11 bases and J by 2 bases, with 16 bases between them. The chain's CDR3 is CACARDGGNQPQHF. The DNA of the CDR3 is TGTGCCTGCGCCCGAGATGGTGGCAATCAGCCCCAGCATTTT.

Note on this clone: Distinct nucleotide sequences in the sample also encode this CDR3. The rearrangement joins TRBV7-2 to TRBJ2-5, with D tentatively TRBD1 (5 bases). The germline V gene encodes CDR1 SGHTA and CDR2 FQGNSA. The CDR3 length is 13 residues. V was trimmed by 3 bases and J by 4 bases, leaving 9 bases between them. In DNA, the CDR3 is TGTGCCAGCAGCTTGGGTAGGGGAGAGACCCAGTACTTC. It encodes CASSLGRGETQYF.

This clone was found a few times. CDR3 amino acids: CASSEWNRQGSTGELFF. The CDR3 DNA reads as TGTGCCAGCAGTGAGTGGAACCGACAGGGAAGCACCGGGGAGCTGTTTTTT. The rearrangement uses TRBV25-1 and TRBJ2-2, with 7 nucleotides matching TRBD1. CDR3 length equals 17 residues. Germline V gene sequence: CDR1 MGHDK, CDR2 SYGVNS. V was clipped by 3 bases and J by 4 bases; unmatched bases: 11.

With regard to this clone: Mismatch with germline at one junction end may stem from a read error. The CDR3 DNA is TGTGCCATCAATGAGCGGGACTCCTACAATGAGCAGTTCTTC. Translated, it gives CAINERDSYNEQFF. The genes are TRBV10-3 and TRBJ2-1, with TRBD2 matching over 7 bases. Germline CDR1 is ENHRY and CDR2 is SYGVKD. The CDR3 length is 14 residues.

The gene calls are TRBV5-4 and TRBJ1-1, with D possibly TRBD1 on 5 matching bases. Germline-derived CDR1 and CDR2 are SGHNT and YYREEE (reference sequence). The V gene lost 1 base and the J gene lost 2 bases, with 15 bases spanning the gap. The CDR3 has 16 amino acids. CDR3 coding DNA: TGTGCCAGCAGCTTGATTAACTGGACACCTAACACTGAAGCTTTCTTT. Protein sequence: CASSLINWTPNTEAFF.

The gene calls are TRBV23-1 and TRBJ1-1; possible D gene TRBD1, 5 bases. TRBV23-1 qualifies as an ORF whose function is uncertain. CDR3 size: 16 residues. V gave up 4 bases and J gave up 3 bases, with 18 bases separating them. The CDR3 loop is CASSLGVRSGDTEAFF. CDR3 DNA sequence: TGCGCCAGCAGTCTGGGGGTGAGGAGTGGGGACACTGAAGCTTTCTTT.

The chain carries TRBV6-1 and TRBJ2-2; no definite D call. V lost 2 bases, J lost 6 bases, and 13 bases lay in between. The CDR3 contains 15 residues. Germline V CDR1 and CDR2: MNHNS, SASEGT. The CDR3 here is CASSEHSKIPGELFF. CDR3 in DNA: TGTGCCAGCAGTGAACACTCAAAGATTCCCGGGGAGCTGTTTTTT.